This T cell receptor (beta chain) was recovered during a study of T cell responses to AZD1222 COVID-19 vaccine. Here immunoSEQ multiplex PCR was the method, and the copy in TCRdb shows in-frame clones only, minus some. This sample has around 110,000 clones, with roughly nine tenths found just once. The CDR3 spans 13 residues. Deletions cut 5 bases from V and 0 bases from J, with 8 bases between. The germline gives CDR1 MNHEY, CDR2 SMNVEV (reference sequence). The rearrangement uses TRBV27 and TRBJ2-7; no clear D. This TCR was recovered from an adult in good health. This material consisted of peripheral blood, taken on day 0 of AZD1222 vaccination. This CDR3 reads CASSPPFSYEQYF. The CDR3 DNA reads TGTGCCAGCAGTCCCCCGTTCTCCTACGAGCAGTACTTC.